These T cell receptor beta chains were read from a single sample in a study of post-analysis software for immune sequencing data. TCRdb redid the calling of the PCR reads with MiXCR, one entry per CDR3 protein. The data hold 600,000 to 700,000 distinct CDR3 sequences, with 55% to 60% observed a single time. The material sequenced was blood. The receptors were sampled from a girl aged 2-10 years with multiple sclerosis. CDR3s leave out the opening cysteine and the closing phenylalanine or tryptophan. Rows may omit the clone size; those that give it use once, few, many or a size class.

CDR3 length: 9
J gene: TRBJ2-5
clone size: NA
V gene: TRBV10-3
CDR3 protein: ASGGKETQY

CDR3 length: 11
J gene: TRBJ1-5
clone size: NA
V gene: TRBV5-1
CDR3 protein: ASRLEPNQPQH

CDR3 length: 13
J gene: TRBJ2-3
clone size: NA
V gene: TRBV20-1
CDR3 protein: SAGPLAARTDTQY

CDR3 length: 13
J gene: TRBJ1-2
clone size: NA
V gene: TRBV12-3/TRBV12-4
CDR3 protein: ASSLRSGQGAGYT

CDR3 length: 12
J gene: TRBJ1-2
clone size: once
V gene: TRBV7-2
CDR3 protein: ASRRTGINYGYT

CDR3 length: 13
J gene: TRBJ2-5
clone size: once
V gene: TRBV2
CDR3 protein: ASTLNSGYQETQY

CDR3 length: 15
J gene: TRBJ2-4
clone size: NA
V gene: TRBV6-6
CDR3 protein: ASSYSGGRDFKNIQY

CDR3 length: 14
J gene: TRBJ2-1
clone size: NA
V gene: TRBV7-9
CDR3 protein: ASSLLGGGENNEQF

CDR3 length: 11
J gene: TRBJ2-7
clone size: NA
V gene: TRBV11-2
CDR3 protein: ASSSESPYEQY

CDR3 length: 13
J gene: TRBJ2-3
clone size: NA
V gene: TRBV20-1
CDR3 protein: SVPARTGGTDTQY

CDR3 length: 9
J gene: TRBJ1-1
clone size: NA
V gene: TRBV29-1
CDR3 protein: SGREGSQAF

CDR3 length: 12
J gene: TRBJ2-7
clone size: few
V gene: TRBV5-1
CDR3 protein: ASSLQATTDEQY

CDR3 length: 16
J gene: TRBJ2-1
clone size: once
V gene: TRBV11-2
CDR3 protein: ASSLRLAGGFLYNEQF

CDR3 length: 11
J gene: TRBJ1-2
clone size: NA
V gene: TRBV29-1
CDR3 protein: SVRDRLYYGYT

CDR3 length: 10
J gene: TRBJ2-7
clone size: NA
V gene: TRBV20-1
CDR3 protein: SIPGTSYEQY

CDR3 length: 13
J gene: TRBJ2-3
clone size: NA
V gene: TRBV3-1
CDR3 protein: ASSLGLAWTDTQY

CDR3 length: 13
J gene: TRBJ1-2
clone size: few
V gene: TRBV3-1
CDR3 protein: ASSQDFGTVYGYT

CDR3 length: 14
J gene: TRBJ1-1
clone size: NA
V gene: TRBV5-1
CDR3 protein: ASSWGLTGRNTEAF

CDR3 length: 12
J gene: TRBJ1-2
clone size: NA
V gene: TRBV20-1
CDR3 protein: SARWTALGYGYT

CDR3 length: 13
J gene: TRBJ2-5
clone size: NA
V gene: TRBV7-7
CDR3 protein: ASSLESGQGETQY

CDR3 length: 11
J gene: TRBJ2-2
clone size: NA
V gene: TRBV5-1
CDR3 protein: ASTLTNTGELF

CDR3 length: 13
J gene: NA
clone size: NA
V gene: TRBV7-3
CDR3 protein: ASSLSFAGEVEQY

CDR3 length: 10
J gene: TRBJ1-4
clone size: NA
V gene: TRBV18
CDR3 protein: ASSPGREKLF

CDR3 length: 11
J gene: TRBJ1-2
clone size: NA
V gene: TRBV28
CDR3 protein: ASRGGGRYGYT

CDR3 length: 12
J gene: TRBJ1-2
clone size: NA
V gene: TRBV20-1
CDR3 protein: SARDQTSSSSYT

CDR3 length: 11
J gene: TRBJ2-1
clone size: once
V gene: TRBV5-5
CDR3 protein: ASSLWGFNEQF

CDR3 length: 11
J gene: TRBJ2-7
clone size: NA
V gene: TRBV20-1
CDR3 protein: SARDAGRYEQY